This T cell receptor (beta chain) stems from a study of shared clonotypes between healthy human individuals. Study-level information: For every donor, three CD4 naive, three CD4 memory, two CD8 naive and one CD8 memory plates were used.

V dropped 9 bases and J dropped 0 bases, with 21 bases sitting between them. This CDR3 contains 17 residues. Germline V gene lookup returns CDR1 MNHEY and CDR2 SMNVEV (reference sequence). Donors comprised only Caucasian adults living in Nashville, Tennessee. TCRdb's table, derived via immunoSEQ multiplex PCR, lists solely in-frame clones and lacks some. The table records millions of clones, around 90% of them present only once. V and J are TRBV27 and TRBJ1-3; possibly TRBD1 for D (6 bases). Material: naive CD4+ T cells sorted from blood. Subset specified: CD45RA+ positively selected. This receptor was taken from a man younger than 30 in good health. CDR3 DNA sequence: TGTGCCAGAATCGGGCCGGGGGCCTGGAGCTCTGGAAACACCATATATTTT. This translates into CARIGPGAWSSGNTIYF.